Listed here are 14 T cell receptor beta chains from one sample, sequenced in a study of T cells in Graves' hyperthyroidism and ophthalmopathy. Amplified TCR beta CDR3 regions derived from RNA transcripts. With the HTBI primer set, the TCR CDR3 went through a first round of RT-PCR. TCRdb analysed the multiplex PCR reads with MiXCR anew, one entry per CDR3 protein. The sample consists of fewer than 450,000 distinct CDR3 sequences, roughly 17% of them appearing once. Sequencing used blood. These receptors came from a woman aged 30 to 39 with Graves' hyperthyroidism that later progressed to Graves' ophthalmopathy.

This clonotype has a handful of counts. The V call is TRBV18, the J call TRBJ2-3; no firm D call. TRBJ1-5 matches the DNA end more closely, so the J call is doubtful. Germline assignment: CDR1 KGHSH and CDR2 LQKENI. The CDR3 has 14 residues. CDR3 bases: TGTGCCAGCTCACCAGCGGGAAGCACAGATACGCAGCATTTT. Translation gives CASSPAGSTDTQHF.

This clonotype showed up just a few times. The chain carries TRBV28 and TRBJ2-5; 12 positions match TRBD2. CDR1 and CDR2 (germline): MDHEN, SYDVKM. The CDR3 consists of 16 residues. The V and J ends lost 8 bases and 5 bases, in that order; junction bases with no gene match: 12. This chain's CDR3 is CASGSSGGAMQETQYF. CDR3 DNA: TGTGCCAGCGGGTCTAGCGGGGGGGCGATGCAGGAGACCCAGTACTTC.

This clonotype was counted many times. The chain combines TRBV12-3 or TRBV12-4 with TRBJ2-2, with 7 bases lining up with TRBD2. The ends lost 5 bases at V and 3 bases at J; junction bases unmatched: 6. This CDR3 has 15 amino acids. CDR3 residues: CASSRRDYHTGELFF. CDR3 sequence (DNA): TGTGCCAGCAGTCGCCGGGACTATCACACCGGGGAGCTGTTTTTT.

This clonotype has a handful of counts. The genes are TRBV5-6 and TRBJ2-1, with D perhaps matching TRBD2 (6 bases). V dropped 4 bases and J dropped 4 bases, with 12 bases sitting between them. The CDR3 runs to 14 residues. The germline gives CDR1 SGHDT, CDR2 YYEEEE. CDR3 in amino acids: CASSPGTQYNEQFF. The CDR3, as DNA: TGTGCCAGCAGCCCCGGGACTCAATACAATGAGCAGTTCTTC.

The table lists this clonotype with a few counts. The chain employs TRBV5-6 and TRBJ2-7, with D unclear. The germline V gene encodes CDR1 SGHDT and CDR2 YYEEEE. Trimming left V 2 bases short and J 0 bases short, with 9 bases between. This CDR3 contains 14 residues. The CDR3 DNA reads as TGTGCCAGCAGCTTTATTGAGGTCTCCTACGAGCAGTACTTC. As protein: CASSFIEVSYEQYF. The variable domain in full, completed from reference TRBV5-6 and TRBJ2-7, reads DAGVTQSPTHLIKTRGQQVTLRCSPKSGHDTVSWYQQALGQGPQFIFQYYEEEERQRGNFPDRFSGHQFPNYSSELNVNALLLGDSALYLCASSFIEVSYEQYFGPGTRLTVT.

This clonotype was detected many times. The V gene is TRBV24-1, the J gene TRBJ2-1; no clear D. The CDR3 has 15 residues. CDR1 is KGHDR, CDR2 SFDVKD, per germline. The V end lost 6 bases, the J end lost 4 bases, and 15 bases lay between the germline ends. CDR3 loop: CATSLQDNSYNEQFF. The CDR3 DNA follows: TGTGCCACCAGTCTCCAGGATAATTCGTACAATGAGCAGTTCTTC.

This clonotype was recorded many times. The chain uses TRBV30 and TRBJ2-1; D is perhaps TRBD1 (6 bases). Germline CDR1 and CDR2: GTSNPN and SVGIG (reference sequence). The CDR3 covers 12 residues. Between the trimmed V and J ends, which lost 5 bases and 9 bases, there was a span of 14 bases. The CDR3 bases are TGTGCCTGGGGTCCTCGAGGGGGTGAGCAGTTCTTC. It yields the protein CAWGPRGGEQFF.

This clonotype was detected a few times. The chain combines TRBV10-3 with TRBJ1-1; D uncertain. With 3 bases removed from V and 1 base from J, the gap between germline ends came to 6 bases. From germline, CDR1 is ENHRY and CDR2 SYGVKD. This CDR3 is built from 13 residues. The CDR3 loop is CAISELGNTEAFF. The CDR3 DNA is TGTGCCATCAGTGAACTGGGGAACACTGAAGCTTTCTTT.

Many counts were recorded for this clonotype. The chain joins TRBV28 to TRBJ2-1, with TRBD2 matching 11 bases. Per germline, CDR1 MDHEN and CDR2 SYDVKM. V shed 2 bases and J 5 bases; nucleotides not matched to a gene: 5. CDR3 length: 16 amino acids. CDR3: CASSLVAGGPHNEQFF. The CDR3 region has the DNA TGTGCCAGCAGTTTAGTAGCGGGGGGGCCGCACAATGAGCAGTTCTTC.

This clonotype has ten or more counts. The rearrangement joins TRBV16 to TRBJ1-2, with D tentatively TRBD1 (5 bases). The germline V and J ends were trimmed by 3 bases and 7 bases, with 12 bases remaining between them. Germline CDR1 and CDR2: KGHSY and FQNENV. The length of the CDR3 is 13 residues. The CDR3 DNA reads as TGTGCCAGCAGCCACAGGGCTGCGGGTGGCTACACCTTC. Translation: CASSHRAAGGYTF.

This clonotype was seen more than once but under ten times. This clone may be a read error of a much larger clone one base away. This chain uses TRBV24-1 with TRBJ2-1; 9 bases align to TRBD1. The last part of the DNA fits TRBJ2-7 better; the J call may be wrong. The CDR3 has 15 residues. In germline, CDR1 is KGHDR, CDR2 SFDVKD. For the CDR3, the DNA is TGTGCCACCAGTGAGGGAGGACAGGGGAACAATGAGCAGTACTTC. Its protein is CATSEGGQGNNEQYF.

This clonotype was counted at least ten times. The rearrangement links TRBV6-2 or TRBV6-3 to TRBJ1-5; D not certain. The V end lost 6 bases, the J end lost 3 bases, and 15 bases lay between the germline ends. This CDR3 region has 15 residues. Germline lookup yields CDR1 MNHEY and CDR2 SVGEGT. The CDR3 here is CASSRRRDSNQPQHF. The CDR3 nucleotides are TGTGCCAGCAGCCGAAGGAGAGACTCCAATCAGCCCCAGCATTTT.

This clonotype was counted a few times. This sequence joins TRBV20-1 and TRBJ2-5; a weak D match, TRBD1 (7 bases). Trimming removed 6 bases from V and 5 bases from J, with 16 bases in between. This CDR3 contains 13 residues. Germline V gene lookup returns CDR1 DFQATT and CDR2 SNEGSKA (reference sequence). CDR3 residues: CSAGAGGRETQYF. In DNA, the CDR3 is TGCAGTGCAGGAGCAGGGGGGCGGGAGACCCAGTACTTC.

This clonotype was seen at least ten times. The J gene is TRBJ2-7, the V gene TRBV2; D gene uncertain. Germline CDR1 is SNHLY and CDR2 is FYNNEI. Trimming took 7 bases from V and 7 from J, leaving 14 bases between them. The CDR3 is 12 residues long. This CDR3 reads CASKGRAGEQYF. The CDR3 DNA reads as TGTGCCAGCAAGGGTCGGGCCGGTGAGCAGTACTTC.